These T cell receptor beta chains were read from a single sample in a study of identical twins. TCRdb used MiXCR to reprocess the 5' RACE reads, holding one entry per CDR3 protein. Of 1.5 million to 2 million distinct CDR3 sequences listed, around 33% are singletons. The material sequenced was cord blood. These TCRs come from a newborn girl in good health. Each CDR3 is given with its conserved first and last residue. The D gene is left open where the match is weak. Clone size is given for some rows only: seen once, a few or many times, or a class if the clone is expanded.

j_call clone_size v_call d_call cdr3_nt cdr3_aa
TRBJ1-6 few TRBV27 . TGTGCCAGCAGTTTACAGGGCGTCGGTTCACCCCTCCACTTT CASSLQGVGSPLHF
TRBJ2-3 . TRBV7-2 TRBD2 TGTGCCAGCAGCTTGATAGCGGGGTGGGGAGATACGCAGTATTTT CASSLIAGWGDTQYF
TRBJ2-1 few TRBV15 . TGTGCCACCAGCAGAGATTTTGGGGGCAATGAGCAGTTCTTC CATSRDFGGNEQFF
TRBJ1-5 . TRBV20-1 . TGCAGTGCCCCAGACGGAGGTACCAATCAGCCCCAGCATTTT CSAPDGGTNQPQHF
TRBJ2-3 . TRBV10-2 TRBD2 TGCGCCAGCGTCCCCGGACTAGCGGGGGATATCACAGATACGCAGTATTTT CASVPGLAGDITDTQYF
TRBJ2-3 . TRBV5-6 . TGTGCCAGCAGCTTGAGGATCATCTCTAGCACAGATACGCAGTATTTT CASSLRIISSTDTQYF
TRBJ2-7 . TRBV2 TRBD1 TGTGCCAGCAGTTGGACAGGTATGGAGCAGTACTTC CASSWTGMEQYF
TRBJ2-5 few TRBV24-1 TRBD1 TGTGCCACCAGTGATAGGGGACAGGGGGGGGGAGAGACCCAGTACTTC CATSDRGQGGGETQYF
TRBJ2-5 few TRBV27 TRBD2 TGTGCCAGCAGTTTATCGATGCCTAGCGGAGGGCAAGAGACCCAGTACTTC CASSLSMPSGGQETQYF
TRBJ1-6 few TRBV29-1 TRBD1 TGCAGCGCCAGCAGGGGGAAAAATTCACCCCTCCACTTT CSASRGKNSPLHF
TRBJ1-5 few TRBV12-3/TRBV12-4 . TGTGCCAGCAGTCGCCAGGGTAAAATGGATCAGCCCCAGCATTTT CASSRQGKMDQPQHF
TRBJ1-6 few TRBV12-3/TRBV12-4 . TGTGCCAGCAGTTTCCTAGATCGGGGCACACCCCTCCACTTT CASSFLDRGTPLHF
TRBJ2-5 . TRBV27 . TGTACCAGCAGTTTGGACCAAGAGACCCAGTACTTC CTSSLDQETQYF
TRBJ2-1 . TRBV20-1 TRBD2 TGCAGTGCTAGGTCCTTTAGCGGGACGGGGCTCAATGAGCAGTTCTTC CSARSFSGTGLNEQFF